This T cell receptor (beta chain) stems from a study of T cell changes during pregnancy in multiple sclerosis. This clone has a handful of counts. Sequenced by immunoSEQ multiplex PCR; TCRdb stores in-frame clones only, minus some. Of 100,000 or so clones listed, approximately 94% are singletons. The sample here was peripheral blood, taken in the third trimester of pregnancy. This receptor was taken from a female donor with multiple sclerosis, enrolled in a pregnancy study.

CDR3 nucleotides: TGCGCCAGCAGCGCCGAGGGGGATCAGCCCCAGCATTTT. Protein: CASSAEGDQPQHF. This chain uses TRBV5-1 with TRBJ1-5, with D possibly being TRBD1 (6 bases). Germline-derived CDR1 and CDR2 are SGHRS and YFSETQ. Between the trimmed V and J ends, which lost 4 bases and 5 bases, there was a span of 10 bases. This CDR3 is 13 amino acids long.